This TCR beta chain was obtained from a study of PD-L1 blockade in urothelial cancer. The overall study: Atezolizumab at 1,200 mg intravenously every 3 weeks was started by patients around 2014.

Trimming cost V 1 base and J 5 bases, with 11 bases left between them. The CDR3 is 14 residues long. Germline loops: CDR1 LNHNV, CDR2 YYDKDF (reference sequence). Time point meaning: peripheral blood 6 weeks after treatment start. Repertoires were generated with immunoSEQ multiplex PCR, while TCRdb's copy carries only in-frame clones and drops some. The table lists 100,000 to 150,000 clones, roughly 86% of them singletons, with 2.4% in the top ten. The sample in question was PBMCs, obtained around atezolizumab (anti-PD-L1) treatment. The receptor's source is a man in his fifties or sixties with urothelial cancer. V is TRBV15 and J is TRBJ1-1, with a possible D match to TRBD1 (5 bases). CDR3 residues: CATSRGQGGTEAFF. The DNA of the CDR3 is TGTGCCACCAGCAGAGGGCAGGGAGGGACTGAAGCTTTCTTT.